The 28 T cell receptor beta chains below were found in one sample sequenced in a study of cytomegalovirus exposure and HLA in healthy donors. Vbeta (60) and Jbeta (13) primers were used in the PCR. The method was immunoSEQ multiplex PCR; TCRdb's version includes in-frame clones alone and lacks a portion of them. This sample has about 150,000 clones; over 70% occur once, and the top ten carry approximately 1.3%. Input material: PBMCs. These receptors all come from a boy aged 2 to 10 in good health and CMV-seronegative.

The chain has TRBV12-5 and TRBJ1-6, with D maybe TRBD1 (6 bases). In germline, CDR1 is LGHNT, CDR2 FRNRAP. The CDR3 consists of 19 residues. V was pared by 0 bases and J by 0 bases, with 15 bases between. The CDR3 spells CASGLVRDTLSSYNSPLHF. DNA of the CDR3: TGTGCTAGTGGTTTGGTACGGGACACCCTGAGCTCCTATAATTCACCCCTCCACTTT.

This chain connects TRBV29-1 to TRBJ1-2; 7 positions agree with TRBD1. Losses at the gene ends were 3 bases for V and 7 bases for J; bases not matched to a gene: 8. The CDR3 runs to 13 residues. CDR1 is SQVTM and CDR2 is ANQGSEA in the germline V gene. The CDR3 loop is CSVDTQGVAGYTF. The CDR3 bases are TGCAGCGTTGACACCCAGGGGGTGGCTGGCTACACCTTC. Full variable domain (outside the CDR3, taken from reference TRBV29-1 and TRBJ1-2): SAVISQKPSRDICQRGTSLTIQCQVDSQVTMMFWYRQQPGQSLTLIATANQGSEATYESGFVIDKFPISRPNLTFSTLTVSNMSPEDSSIYLCSVDTQGVAGYTFGSGTRLTVV.

CDR3 amino acids: CASSLPTGTGAGRAFF. The CDR3 nucleotides read TGTGCCAGCAGTTTGCCTACCGGGACAGGGGCGGGTAGAGCTTTCTTT. The chain couples TRBV28 to TRBJ1-1; 10 positions match TRBD1. There are 16 residues in the CDR3. In germline, CDR1 is MDHEN, CDR2 SYDVKM. Unmatched junction bases numbered 14, after V lost 3 bases and J lost 10 bases.

The gene calls are TRBV20-1 and TRBJ1-1; D gene ambiguous. Trimming shortened V by 6 bases and J by 1 base, and 6 bases separated the two germline ends. CDR3 length: 11 residues. CDR1 DFQATT and CDR2 SNEGSKA come from the germline V gene (reference sequence). DNA for the CDR3: TGCAGTGCCAGCGCGAACACTGAAGCTTTCTTT. It specifies CSASANTEAFF.

This clone was seen only once. The rearrangement uses TRBV28 and TRBJ1-5, with D possibly TRBD1 on 5 matching bases. Germline V gives CDR1 MDHEN, CDR2 SYDVKM. The CDR3 consists of 15 residues. Trimming stripped 6 bases from V and 6 bases from J, with 18 bases between. The CDR3 DNA reads as TGTGCCAGCAGCCCAGCCGGGCAGGGCGGTCAGCCCCAGCATTTT. Its translation: CASSPAGQGGQPQHF.

This clone was detected once. The chain employs TRBV28 and TRBJ1-3, with a possible D match to TRBD1 (5 bases). CDR1 and CDR2 from the germline V gene are MDHEN and SYDVKM. There are 18 residues in the CDR3. Trimming left V 1 base short and J 4 bases short, with 20 bases between. CDR3 region: CASSLSGLHPKPGNTIYF. In nucleotides, the CDR3 is TGTGCCAGCAGTTTATCAGGGCTCCACCCTAAGCCAGGAAACACCATATATTTT. Drawing the rest from reference TRBV28 and TRBJ1-3, the complete variable domain is DVKVTQSSRYLVKRTGEKVFLECVQDMDHENMFWYRQDPGLGLRLIYFSYDVKMKEKGDIPEGYSVSREKKERFSLILESASTNQTSMYLCASSLSGLHPKPGNTIYFGEGSWLTVV.

The rearrangement uses TRBV6-4 and TRBJ2-1; 10 bases agree with TRBD2. The junction had 4 bases not matched to a gene; V was cut back by 4 bases and J by 4 bases. The germline CDR1 and CDR2 sequences are MRHNA and SNTAGT. The CDR3 extends over 15 amino acids. The CDR3 protein is CASSATSGAYNEQFF. The DNA of the CDR3 is TGTGCCAGCAGTGCCACTAGCGGGGCGTACAATGAGCAGTTCTTC.

This chain links TRBV9 with TRBJ1-3, with D maybe TRBD1 (5 bases). Germline-derived CDR1 and CDR2 are SGDLS and YYNGEE. The CDR3 length is 16 residues. Trimming took 3 bases from V and 1 from J, leaving 14 bases between them. CDR3 sequence (DNA): TGTGCCAGCAGCGCCGAGCCCCAGGGATCTGGAAACACCATATATTTT. Protein product: CASSAEPQGSGNTIYF.

V usage is TRBV7-8 and J usage is TRBJ1-5, with D perhaps TRBD1 (6 bases). Germline V lookup: CDR1 SGHVS, CDR2 FQNEAQ. This CDR3 is 12 amino acids long. With 5 bases removed from V and 9 bases from J, the gap between germline ends came to 11 bases. The CDR3 reads CASSAPDRPQHF. CDR3 bases: TGTGCCAGCAGCGCTCCGGACAGGCCCCAGCATTTT.

This clone was found once. In DNA, the CDR3 is TGTGCCAGTAGTGTCGTACAGGGAAGCATTTCTGGCTACACCTTC. Translation gives CASSVVQGSISGYTF. This chain connects TRBV19 to TRBJ1-2; TRBD1 might be the D (6 bases). The V gene lost 5 bases and the J gene lost 7 bases, with 20 bases spanning the gap. Germline assignment: CDR1 LNHDA and CDR2 SQIVND (reference sequence). The CDR3 loop spans 15 amino acids.

This chain joins TRBV25-1 and TRBJ2-7; 11 positions match TRBD1. V lost 3 bases and J lost 7; bases outside the gene matches: 11. CDR3 length: 16 residues. CDR1 and CDR2 (germline): MGHDK, SYGVNS. CDR3: CASSDARDRGTREQYF. In DNA, the CDR3 is TGTGCCAGCAGTGACGCACGGGACAGGGGGACGCGTGAGCAGTACTTC.

This rearrangement joins TRBV15 to TRBJ2-1, with TRBD1 matching 9 bases. The CDR3 covers 15 residues. The V gene's germline CDR1 is LNHNV and CDR2 YYDKDF (reference sequence). The V gene end was trimmed by 8 bases and the J gene end by 6 bases; junction bases not matched to a gene: 11. The CDR3 protein is CATQTSSTGGNEQFF. CDR3 nucleotides: TGTGCCACCCAAACGAGCTCGACAGGGGGCAATGAGCAGTTCTTC.

V usage is TRBV28 and J usage is TRBJ2-1, with 12 bases lining up with TRBD2. The CDR3 has 15 amino acids. V shed 0 bases, J shed 7 bases, and the junction held 1 base outside the gene matches. Germline CDR1 reads MDHEN; CDR2 reads SYDVKM. CDR3 nucleotides: TGTGCCAGCAGTTTATGGACTAGCGGGAGTAATGAGCAGTTCTTC. It is translated as CASSLWTSGSNEQFF.

The rearrangement uses TRBV30 and TRBJ1-6, with TRBD1 as a possible D gene (5 bases). From germline, CDR1 is GTSNPN and CDR2 SVGIG (reference sequence). V lost 1 base and J 6 bases, leaving 13 bases between the germline ends. The CDR3 extends over 15 amino acids. The CDR3 loop is CAWSAQARLNSPLHF. For the CDR3, the DNA is TGTGCCTGGAGTGCACAGGCTCGCCTTAATTCACCCCTCCACTTT.

The V gene is TRBV6-5, the J gene TRBJ1-2, with TRBD1 matching over 7 bases. Germline trimming cut 6 bases from V and 7 bases from J; bases unmatched to any gene: 8. Germline V lookup: CDR1 MNHEY, CDR2 SVGAGI. CDR3 length equals 13 residues. CDR3: CASSPGTVRGYTF. In DNA, the CDR3 is TGTGCCAGCAGCCCCGGGACAGTTCGTGGCTACACCTTC.

The table lists this clone with a count of one. V and J are TRBV10-3 and TRBJ2-1, with 8 bases identical to TRBD2. Germline-derived CDR1 and CDR2 are ENHRY and SYGVKD. The V and J ends lost 2 bases and 9 bases, in that order; junction bases with no gene match: 12. The CDR3 is made up of 16 amino acids. The CDR3 region has the DNA TGTGCCATCAGTGAGGGGGCGGGAGGCTTCTATTCTGAGCAGTTCTTC. Its translation: CAISEGAGGFYSEQFF.

The gene calls are TRBV6-1 and TRBJ1-1; the match to TRBD1 covers 8 bases. The CDR3 consists of 13 residues. Trimming removed 6 bases from V and 5 bases from J; junction bases left unmatched: 5. From germline, CDR1 is MNHNS and CDR2 SASEGT. The CDR3 sequence: CASSRGLETEAFF. CDR3 nucleotide sequence: TGTGCCAGCAGCAGGGGGCTTGAGACTGAAGCTTTCTTT.

The J gene is TRBJ1-4, the V gene TRBV6-1; D gene ambiguous. V was pared by 5 bases and J by 3 bases, with 7 bases between. Germline V gives CDR1 MNHNS, CDR2 SASEGT. This CDR3 is 13 amino acids long. The CDR3 reads CASSSGANEKLFF. CDR3 sequence (DNA): TGTGCCAGCAGTTCCGGGGCTAATGAAAAACTGTTTTTT.

The chain carries TRBV4-3 and TRBJ2-1, with 10 bases matching TRBD2. The J segment lost 8 bases and the V segment lost 0 bases, leaving 1 base of the junction unmatched. CDR3 length equals 14 residues. Germline V CDR1 and CDR2: LGHNA, YSLEER. The CDR3 sequence: CASSQDLAGDEQFF. Written as DNA, the CDR3 is TGCGCCAGCAGCCAAGACCTAGCGGGGGATGAGCAGTTCTTC.

The chain carries TRBV5-1 and TRBJ2-5, with TRBD1 matching 7 bases. The length of the CDR3 is 15 residues. V shed 3 bases, J shed 5 bases, and the junction held 10 bases outside the gene matches. Germline V lookup: CDR1 SGHRS, CDR2 YFSETQ. CDR3 residues: CASSSLQGRTETQYF. For the CDR3, the DNA is TGCGCCAGCAGCTCACTACAGGGGCGGACGGAGACCCAGTACTTC. Using reference TRBV5-1 and TRBJ2-5 for the parts outside the CDR3, the full variable domain is KAGVTQTPRYLIKTRGQQVTLSCSPISGHRSVSWYQQTPGQGLQFLFEYFSETQRNKGNFPGRFSGRQFSNSRSEMNVSTLELGDSALYLCASSSLQGRTETQYFGPGTRLLVL.

This clone showed up just once. The chain carries TRBV10-3 and TRBJ2-2, with TRBD2 matching 7 bases. The V segment lost 5 bases and the J segment 2 bases; nucleotides outside the gene matches: 14. The V gene's germline CDR1 is ENHRY and CDR2 SYGVKD. The CDR3 has 18 amino acids. CDR3 protein: CAISKGLTTAVNTGELFF. As DNA, the CDR3 is TGTGCCATCAGTAAGGGACTAACGACCGCAGTTAACACCGGGGAGCTGTTTTTT.

V and J are TRBV14 and TRBJ2-1, with 11 positions matching TRBD2. From germline, CDR1 is SGHDN and CDR2 FVKESK. The V segment lost 4 bases and the J segment 8 bases; nucleotides outside the gene matches: 19. The CDR3 spans 19 residues. The CDR3 region has the DNA TGTGCCAGCAGCCCTTCAGGGTGGGTTAGCGGGAGGGCTCTCGATGAGCAGTTCTTC. Translated: CASSPSGWVSGRALDEQFF.

This clone was seen a single time. The chain joins TRBV18 to TRBJ1-1; 7 nucleotides agree with TRBD1. CDR1 and CDR2 (germline): KGHSH, LQKENI. This CDR3 is 15 amino acids long. J lost 3 bases, V lost 3 bases, and 7 bases had no gene match. For the CDR3, the DNA is TGTGCCAGCTCACCCGGGAGGGGGCGGGACACTGAAGCTTTCTTT. Its protein product is CASSPGRGRDTEAFF.

The chain employs TRBV6-6 and TRBJ1-3; no clear D gene. This CDR3 is built from 15 residues. CDR1 and CDR2 (germline): MNHNY, SVGAGI (reference sequence). V lost 2 bases to trimming and J lost 0 bases, with 8 bases between them. CDR3 protein: CASSYPTDSGNTIYF. Here the CDR3 DNA reads TGTGCCAGCAGTTACCCAACAGACTCTGGAAACACCATATATTTT.

The rearrangement joins TRBV6-5 to TRBJ1-2; D remains ambiguous. The V gene lost 5 bases and the J gene lost 4 bases, with 17 bases spanning the gap. The length of the CDR3 is 15 residues. The germline gives CDR1 MNHEY, CDR2 SVGAGI. In DNA form, the CDR3 reads TGTGCCAGCAGTCCGTCTGGGGAGGCTTTCTATGGCTACACCTTC. It translates to CASSPSGEAFYGYTF.

This chain joins TRBV2 and TRBJ1-5, with D tentatively TRBD1 (5 bases). The ends were cut back, 5 bases at V and 3 bases at J, with 14 bases in the middle. The CDR3 is 15 residues long. CDR1 SNHLY and CDR2 FYNNEI come from the germline V gene. In DNA form, the CDR3 reads TGTGCCAGCAGTCAATTCAGGGCTGACAATCAGCCCCAGCATTTT. Its protein is CASSQFRADNQPQHF. Together with reference TRBV2 and TRBJ1-5, the CDR3 gives the full variable domain: EPEVTQTPSHQVTQMGQEVILRCVPISNHLYFYWYRQILGQKVEFLVSFYNNEISEKSEIFDDQFSVERPDGSNFTLKIRSTKLEDSAMYFCASSQFRADNQPQHFGDGTRLSIL.

A few counts support this clone. The chain is built from TRBV11-2 and TRBJ1-6; 10 nucleotides match TRBD1. The CDR3 has 18 amino acids. CDR1 SGHAT and CDR2 FQNNGV come from the germline V gene. Losses at the gene ends were 5 bases for V and 0 bases for J; bases not matched to a gene: 7. This CDR3 reads CASSPRTGGSSYNSPLHF. The CDR3 nucleotides read TGTGCCAGCAGCCCGAGGACAGGGGGGAGCTCCTATAATTCACCCCTCCACTTT.

The V and J genes are TRBV9 and TRBJ2-1, with 9 bases aligning to TRBD2. The CDR3 sequence is 15 residues long. V lost 8 bases, J lost 4 bases, and 10 bases stayed unmatched. Per the germline V gene, CDR1 is SGDLS and CDR2 is YYNGEE. In DNA, the CDR3 is TGTGCCAGTTCCCGTGCTAGCGGGGATTACAATGAGCAGTTCTTC. Its protein product is CASSRASGDYNEQFF.